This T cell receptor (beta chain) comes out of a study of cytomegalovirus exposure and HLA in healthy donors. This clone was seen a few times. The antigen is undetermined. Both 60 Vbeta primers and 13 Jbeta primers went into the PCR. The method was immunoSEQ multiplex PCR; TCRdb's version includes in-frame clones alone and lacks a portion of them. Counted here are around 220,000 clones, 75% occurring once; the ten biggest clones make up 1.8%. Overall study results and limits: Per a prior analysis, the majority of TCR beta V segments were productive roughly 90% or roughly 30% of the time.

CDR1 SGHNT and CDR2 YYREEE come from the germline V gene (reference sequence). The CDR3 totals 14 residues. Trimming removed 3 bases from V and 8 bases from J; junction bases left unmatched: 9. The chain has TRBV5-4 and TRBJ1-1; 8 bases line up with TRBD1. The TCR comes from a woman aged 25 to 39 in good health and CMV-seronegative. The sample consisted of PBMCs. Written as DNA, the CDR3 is TGTGCCAGCAGCTCGACAGGGGTTAACTTGGAAGCTTTCTTT. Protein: CASSSTGVNLEAFF.